The 20 T cell receptor beta chains reported below all come from one sample, sequenced in a study of blood T cell repertoires in COVID-19. Sequencing used immunoSEQ multiplex PCR; TCRdb keeps in-frame clones, though not all of them. The sample carries 250,000 to 300,000 clones, 80% to 90% recorded once. Sequences were obtained from PBMCs or T cells enriched from blood (not recorded which). These receptors were obtained from a man aged 35 to 55 who had recovered from COVID-19.

Concerning this clone itself: This sample includes further DNA sequences coding for the same CDR3. The chain recombines TRBV3-1 (or the pseudogene TRBV3-2) with TRBJ1-3, with D possibly matching TRBD1 (6 bases). This CDR3 has 14 residues. V was trimmed by 4 bases and J by 2 bases, leaving 9 bases between them. Germline CDR1 and CDR2: LGHDT and YNNKEL (reference sequence). As DNA, the CDR3 is TGTGCCAGCAGCCCAGGGGTCGCTGGAAACACCATATATTTT. This codes for CASSPGVAGNTIYF.

The chain joins TRBV14 to TRBJ1-5; 8 bases line up with TRBD1. The V and J ends lost 4 bases and 4 bases, in that order; junction bases with no gene match: 3. The CDR3 is made up of 14 amino acids. Germline CDR1 is SGHDN and CDR2 is FVKESK. CDR3 sequence reads: CASSRTGMNQPQHF. CDR3 nucleotide sequence: TGTGCCAGCAGCCGGACAGGGATGAATCAGCCCCAGCATTTT.

A word on this clone: Germline and junction disagree at one end, which may indicate a read error. The genes are TRBV12-5 and TRBJ2-2, with 7 bases that match TRBD1. The germline CDR1 and CDR2 sequences are LGHNT and FRNRAP. The CDR3 is made up of 14 amino acids. CDR3 region: CARGSAGGTGELFF. CDR3 coding DNA: TGTGCTAGGGGTTCCGCAGGGGGAACCGGGGAGCTGTTTTTT.

The V and J genes are TRBV6-5 and TRBJ1-5; 8 bases are shared with TRBD1. Germline trimming cut 4 bases from V and 6 bases from J; bases unmatched to any gene: 2. Per the germline V gene, CDR1 is MNHEY and CDR2 is SVGAGI. The CDR3 runs 13 residues. The CDR3 sequence is CASSSGQGQPQHF. CDR3 DNA sequence: TGTGCCAGCAGTTCCGGACAGGGTCAGCCCCAGCATTTT.

Here the CDR3 DNA reads TGTGCCAGCAGTCGGGGAAGAGGCTACACCTTC. It specifies CASSRGRGYTF. The V gene is TRBV28, the J gene TRBJ1-2; D unclear. The CDR3 length is 11 residues. CDR1 and CDR2 (germline): MDHEN, SYDVKM. Trimming shortened V by 5 bases and J by 8 bases, and 9 bases separated the two germline ends.

The chain recombines TRBV7-2 with TRBJ2-5; TRBD2 might be the D (6 bases). Trimming took 8 bases from V and 5 from J, leaving 21 bases between them. The CDR3 extends over 15 amino acids. The germline V gene has CDR1 SGHTA and CDR2 FQGNSA. In nucleotides, the CDR3 is TGTGCCAGCTCACACCTTTGGGGGGAGCGGGAGACCCAGTACTTC. This gives the protein CASSHLWGERETQYF.

The rearrangement joins TRBV7-6 to TRBJ1-6; TRBD1 matches 7 bases. CDR1 is SGHVS and CDR2 is FNYEAQ in the germline V gene. The J segment lost 9 bases and the V segment lost 5 bases, leaving 16 bases of the junction unmatched. The CDR3 sequence is 17 residues long. The CDR3 sequence: CASSQGPGGVYSSPLHF. Here the CDR3 DNA reads TGTGCCAGCAGCCAGGGCCCAGGGGGAGTGTATTCTTCACCCCTCCACTTT. Variable domain in full (rest from reference TRBV7-6 and TRBJ1-6): GAGVSQSPRYKVTKRGQDVALRCDPISGHVSLYWYRQALGQGPEFLTYFNYEAQQDKSGLPNDRFSAERPEGSISTLTIQRTEQRDSAMYRCASSQGPGGVYSSPLHFGNGTRLTVT.

The chain uses TRBV7-9 and TRBJ2-1, with 15 bases fitting TRBD2. Unmatched junction bases numbered 8, after V lost 5 bases and J lost 9 bases. The germline V gene has CDR1 SEHNR and CDR2 FQNEAQ (reference sequence). This CDR3 has 16 residues. The CDR3 region is CASSIGTSGRISEQFF. The CDR3 DNA is TGTGCCAGCAGCATAGGGACTAGCGGGAGGATAAGTGAGCAGTTCTTC.

This chain joins TRBV4-2 and TRBJ2-7; possible D gene TRBD2, 6 bases. Trimming left V 0 bases short and J 7 bases short, with 22 bases between. Germline loops: CDR1 LGHNA, CDR2 YNFKEQ. CDR3 length: 17 residues. The CDR3 sequence is CASSQDNPNGSDREQYF. The CDR3, as DNA: TGTGCCAGCAGCCAAGATAATCCCAACGGGAGTGATCGAGAGCAGTACTTC.

As to this clone: Within the sample, other DNA sequences also encode this same CDR3. CDR3 loop: CASSSTTGSYEQYF. The CDR3 nucleotides are TGCGCCAGCAGCTCAACGACAGGGTCCTACGAGCAGTACTTC. The J gene is TRBJ2-7, the V gene TRBV5-1, with TRBD1 matching over 7 bases. The germline V gene encodes CDR1 SGHRS and CDR2 YFSETQ. This CDR3 spans 14 amino acids. The V and J ends lost 3 bases and 1 base, in that order; junction bases with no gene match: 4.

The V gene is TRBV7-2, the J gene TRBJ1-3, with 7 bases fitting TRBD1. J gave up 4 bases and V 1 base, and 4 bases lay outside the gene matches. CDR3 length: 15 amino acids. The germline gives CDR1 SGHTA, CDR2 FQGNSA. The CDR3 nucleotides are TGTGCCAGCAGCTTAGGGACAGGCCTAGGAAACACCATATATTTT. Its translation: CASSLGTGLGNTIYF.

The chain employs TRBV24-1 and TRBJ2-7, with 11 positions matching TRBD1. J lost 2 bases, V lost 4 bases, and 6 bases had no gene match. Germline-derived CDR1 and CDR2 are KGHDR and SFDVKD. The CDR3 runs 16 residues. DNA for the CDR3: TGTGCCACCAGTGACACCTCGGGACAGGGGGCCTACGAGCAGTACTTC. Encoded protein: CATSDTSGQGAYEQYF.

V and J are TRBV7-2 and TRBJ2-7, with a tentative D call TRBD1 (6 bases). The length of the CDR3 is 13 residues. Trimming removed 4 bases from V and 6 bases from J, with 13 bases in between. Germline CDR1 reads SGHTA; CDR2 reads FQGNSA. Written as DNA, the CDR3 is TGTGCCAGCAGCTATTACAGGGCGAGCGAGCAGTACTTC. This sequence encodes CASSYYRASEQYF.

This chain joins TRBV4-1 and TRBJ1-2, with TRBD1 as a possible D gene (5 bases). Trimming took 3 bases from V and 4 from J, leaving 12 bases between them. The germline V gene has CDR1 MGHRA and CDR2 YSYEKL. The length of the CDR3 is 14 residues. The CDR3 nucleotides are TGCGCCAGCAGCCAGGAGACAGTTGGCTATGGCTACACCTTC. Residues: CASSQETVGYGYTF.

The chain has TRBV5-1 and TRBJ1-1, with D possibly being TRBD1 (5 bases). Per germline, CDR1 SGHRS and CDR2 YFSETQ. CDR3 size: 13 residues. V lost 0 bases, J lost 4 bases, and 7 bases lay in between. CDR3 sequence (DNA): TGCGCCAGCAGCTTGGTCCAGGGCACTGAAGCTTTCTTT. Encoded protein: CASSLVQGTEAFF.

This chain connects TRBV18 to TRBJ2-7, with 8 nucleotides matching TRBD1. The CDR3 is 15 amino acids. The V segment lost 0 bases and the J segment 3 bases; nucleotides outside the gene matches: 4. CDR1 KGHSH and CDR2 LQKENI come from the germline V gene. CDR3: CASSPPQGGYYEQYF. CDR3 DNA sequence: TGTGCCAGCTCACCACCACAGGGGGGTTACTACGAGCAGTACTTC. The full variable domain, completed using reference TRBV18 and TRBJ2-7, is NAGVMQNPRHLVRRRGQEARLRCSPMKGHSHVYWYRQLPEEGLKFMVYLQKENIIDESGMPKERFSAEFPKEGPSILRIQQVVRGDSAAYFCASSPPQGGYYEQYFGPGTRLTVT.

This chain uses TRBV7-3 with TRBJ2-3; D gene unclear. This CDR3 spans 16 amino acids. The germline V gene encodes CDR1 SGHTA and CDR2 FQGTGA. V was cut by 3 bases and J by 2 bases, with 15 bases left in between. The CDR3 sequence is CASSLGQAINTDTQYF. CDR3 sequence (DNA): TGTGCCAGCAGCTTGGGTCAGGCTATTAACACAGATACGCAGTATTTT.

This clone was observed once. V is TRBV19 and J is TRBJ2-7, with D possibly TRBD2 on 5 matching bases. The V and J ends lost 3 bases and 4 bases respectively, with 10 bases between them. Germline V gene sequence: CDR1 LNHDA, CDR2 SQIVND (reference sequence). This CDR3 spans 13 amino acids. CDR3 amino acids: CASSMSSEYEQYF. CDR3 bases: TGTGCCAGTAGTATGAGTAGCGAATACGAGCAGTACTTC.

This clone has a handful of counts. This sequence joins TRBV7-8 and TRBJ1-5, with 9 positions matching TRBD1. The CDR3 is 15 amino acids. The J segment lost 2 bases and the V segment lost 1 base, leaving 0 bases of the junction unmatched. CDR1 and CDR2 from the germline V gene are SGHVS and FQNEAQ. The CDR3 loop reads CASSLGTGGNQPQHF. The CDR3 DNA reads TGTGCCAGCAGCTTAGGGACAGGGGGCAATCAGCCCCAGCATTTT.

The chain combines TRBV28 with TRBJ1-4; D is unresolved. This CDR3 spans 15 amino acids. V dropped 3 bases and J dropped 4 bases, with 12 bases sitting between them. Germline values: CDR1 MDHEN, CDR2 SYDVKM. CDR3 sequence reads: CASSFSSGVNEKLFF. The CDR3 region has the DNA TGTGCCAGCAGTTTTAGTTCAGGTGTTAATGAAAAACTGTTTTTT. Full variable domain (outside the CDR3, taken from reference TRBV28 and TRBJ1-4): DVKVTQSSRYLVKRTGEKVFLECVQDMDHENMFWYRQDPGLGLRLIYFSYDVKMKEKGDIPEGYSVSREKKERFSLILESASTNQTSMYLCASSFSSGVNEKLFFGSGTQLSVL.